A selection of T cell receptor beta chains follows, all from one sample in a study of OX40 agonist ivuxolimab in advanced cancers. Profiling relied on immunoSEQ multiplex PCR, and the TCRdb table lists in-frame clones only, not all of them. The table lists 55,000 to 70,000 clones, around 86% of them singletons. Source: CD4+ or CD8+ T cells sorted from blood, taken in a trial of the OX40 agonist ivuxolimab. The receptors originated from an adult with an advanced solid tumor such as melanoma, head and neck, liver or kidney cancer. CDR3s include the opening cysteine and the closing phenylalanine or tryptophan. D genes are given only for firm matches. Size is omitted from some rows. Given values are once, few, many or a class for expanded clones.

TRBJ1-2 | TRBD1 | 12 | TRBV6-5 | . | CASSYRGDGYTF | TGTGCCAGCAGCTACAGGGGCGATGGCTACACCTTC
TRBJ2-7 | . | 12 | TRBV5-8 | . | CASSRRTYEQYF | TGTGCCAGCAGCCGGAGAACCTACGAGCAGTACTTC
TRBJ2-5 | . | 14 | TRBV7-7 | once | CASSRGPSRETQYF | TGTGCTAGCAGCCGGGGACCGAGCAGAGAGACCCAGTACTTC
TRBJ1-2 | . | 13 | TRBV28 | . | CASSLSAGSGYTF | TGTGCCAGCAGTTTATCGGCAGGGTCCGGCTACACCTTC
TRBJ1-1 | TRBD1 | 14 | TRBV19 | . | CASVTGQDTNEAFF | TGTGCCAGCGTGACCGGACAGGATACGAATGAAGCTTTCTTT
TRBJ2-2 | . | 15 | TRBV2 | . | CASSVEGRNTGELFF | TGTGCCAGCAGCGTTGAGGGGAGGAACACCGGGGAGCTGTTTTTT
TRBJ2-3 | . | 13 | TRBV7-3 | . | CASSLTREDTQYF | TGTGCCAGCAGCTTAACTAGGGAGGATACGCAGTATTTT
TRBJ1-5 | TRBD1 | 14 | TRBV6-6 | . | CASTPDREDQPQHF | TGTGCCAGCACCCCGGACAGGGAGGACCAGCCCCAGCATTTT
TRBJ1-4 | . | 15 | TRBV28 | . | CASSSTGFRGGKLFF | TGTGCCAGCAGTTCCACAGGGTTCCGGGGGGGGAAACTGTTTTTT
TRBJ2-1 | . | 15 | TRBV18 | . | CASSLYKGTNNEQFF | TGTGCCAGCTCACTGTATAAGGGAACCAACAATGAGCAGTTCTTC
TRBJ2-7 | . | 16 | TRBV4-2 | . | CASSQGSNWGTYEQYF | TGTGCCAGCAGCCAAGGCTCCAACTGGGGTACCTACGAGCAGTACTTC
TRBJ1-2 | TRBD1 | 15 | TRBV5-4 | few | CASSLGTGNYYGYTF | TGTGCCAGCAGCTTGGGGACAGGGAACTACTATGGCTACACCTTC
TRBJ1-6 | . | 13 | TRBV5-1 | . | CASSLDTDSPLHF | TGCGCCAGCAGCCTAGACACAGATTCACCCCTCCACTTT
TRBJ1-5 | . | 14 | TRBV5-1 | . | CASSLGTQNQPQHF | TGCGCCAGCAGCTTAGGGACACAGAATCAGCCCCAGCATTTT
TRBJ2-1 | . | 15 | TRBV7-6 | once | CASSLMSEGENEQFF | TGTGCCAGCAGCTTAATGTCAGAGGGGGAAAATGAGCAGTTCTTC
TRBJ2-2 | . | 15 | TRBV12-5 | . | CASGILRGNTGELFF | TGTGCTAGTGGCATTTTGAGGGGGAACACCGGGGAGCTGTTTTTT
TRBJ1-2 | . | 14 | TRBV2 | . | CASSVDRQYEGYTF | TGTGCCAGCAGTGTCGATCGACAGTATGAGGGCTACACCTTC
TRBJ2-2 | . | 13 | TRBV9 | . | CASSVDTTGELFF | TGTGCCAGCAGCGTAGACACCACCGGGGAGCTGTTTTTT
TRBJ1-2 | . | 16 | TRBV28 | . | CASSLSRAGAHDGYTF | TGTGCCAGCAGTTTAAGCCGCGCGGGTGCCCACGATGGCTACACCTTC
TRBJ2-3 | TRBD2 | 15 | TRBV5-1 | few | CASSFLAGGTDTQYF | TGCGCCAGCAGCTTCCTCGCGGGGGGTACAGATACGCAGTATTTT
TRBJ1-3 | TRBD1 | 17 | TRBV5-1 | . | CASSLRGQGASGNTIYF | TGCGCCAGCAGCTTGAGGGGACAGGGGGCATCTGGAAACACCATATATTTT
TRBJ2-5 | TRBD2 | 16 | TRBV25-1 | . | CASSGTSGTSGETQYF | TGTGCCAGCAGCGGAACTAGCGGAACGTCCGGGGAGACCCAGTACTTC
TRBJ2-3 | TRBD2 | 18 | TRBV14 | . | CASSQVRGGGASTDTQYF | TGTGCCAGCAGCCAAGTCCGGGGCGGGGGGGCCAGCACAGATACGCAGTATTTT
TRBJ1-6 | . | 17 | TRBV27 | few | CASSLSAESSYNSPLHF | TGTGCCAGCAGTTTATCCGCAGAGAGCTCCTATAATTCACCCCTCCACTTT
TRBJ1-1 | . | 13 | TRBV6-6 | . | CASSYSRGTEAFF | TGTGCCAGCAGTTACTCCAGGGGAACTGAAGCTTTCTTT
TRBJ2-1 | . | 17 | TRBV6-1 | . | CASSAGAGGSSYNEQFF | TGTGCCAGCAGTGCTGGGGCTGGAGGGAGCTCCTACAATGAGCAGTTCTTC
TRBJ2-2 | . | 14 | TRBV28 | . | CASSPVQRTGELFF | TGTGCCAGCAGTCCCGTACAAAGGACCGGGGAGCTGTTTTTT
TRBJ2-7 | . | 13 | TRBV4-1 | . | CASSQDQTYEQYF | TGCGCCAGCAGCCAAGATCAGACCTACGAGCAGTACTTC
TRBJ2-7 | . | 16 | TRBV21-1 | once | CASSKARDRGSYEQYF | TGTGCCAGCAGCAAAGCGAGGGACAGGGGCTCCTACGAGCAGTACTTC
TRBJ1-5 | TRBD1 | 16 | TRBV13 | . | CASSRTRDRGNQPQHF | TGTGCCAGCAGTCGTACCCGGGACAGGGGCAATCAGCCCCAGCATTTT
TRBJ1-5 | . | 15 | TRBV9 | . | CASSAEGGRNQPQHF | TGTGCCAGCAGCGCCGAAGGGGGTCGCAATCAGCCCCAGCATTTT
TRBJ1-5 | . | 13 | TRBV10-3 | . | CAISTERDQPQHF | TGTGCCATCAGCACGGAGAGAGATCAGCCCCAGCATTTT
TRBJ1-5 | . | 14 | TRBV19 | . | CASSIGQVDQPQHF | TGTGCCAGTAGTATAGGACAGGTTGATCAGCCCCAGCATTTT
TRBJ2-5 | . | 11 | TRBV5-1 | few | CASSLEETQYF | TGCGCCAGCAGCTTGGAGGAGACCCAGTACTTC
TRBJ1-3 | . | 14 | TRBV7-9 | . | CASTIGEGWNTIYF | TGTGCCAGCACCATTGGGGAGGGGTGGAACACCATATATTTT
TRBJ1-1 | . | 15 | TRBV7-8 | once | CASSLAGRQDTEAFF | TGTGCCAGCAGCTTAGCCGGAAGACAGGACACTGAAGCTTTCTTT
TRBJ1-1 | . | 13 | TRBV6-6 | . | CASSYPPDREAFF | TGTGCCAGCAGTTACCCCCCTGACAGAGAAGCTTTCTTT
TRBJ1-6 | . | 16 | TRBV21-1 | . | CASNLHRDLYNSPLHF | TGTGCCAGCAACTTGCACAGGGACCTCTATAATTCACCCCTCCACTTT
TRBJ2-3 | . | 13 | TRBV6-1 | . | CASSAPGTDTQYF | TGTGCCAGCAGTGCCCCCGGAACAGATACGCAGTATTTT
TRBJ1-6 | . | 15 | TRBV4-3 | . | CASSQDSLSNSPLHF | TGCGCCAGCAGCCAAGACTCCCTAAGTAATTCACCCCTCCACTTT
TRBJ1-6 | . | 14 | TRBV19 | . | CASSEAGANSPLHF | TGTGCCAGTAGTGAGGCAGGAGCTAATTCACCCCTCCACTTT
TRBJ2-6 | TRBD2 | 17 | TRBV19 | . | CASLTSGGASGANVLTF | TGTGCCAGCCTAACTAGCGGGGGGGCCTCTGGGGCCAACGTCCTGACTTTC
TRBJ1-6 | TRBD1 | 17 | TRBV19 | few | CASSAPGTGDGSPPLHF | TGTGCCAGTAGTGCACCCGGGACAGGGGATGGGTCCCCACCCCTCCACTTT
TRBJ2-2 | . | 14 | TRBV7-9 | . | CASSSGQATGELFF | TGTGCCAGCAGCTCTGGCCAGGCCACCGGGGAGCTGTTTTTT
TRBJ1-2 | . | 13 | TRBV7-9 | . | CASSPGSSYGYTF | TGTGCCAGCAGCCCCGGATCATCCTATGGCTACACCTTC
TRBJ2-5 | . | 13 | TRBV18 | once | CASSLIEQETQYF | TGTGCCAGCTCACTGATCGAACAAGAGACCCAGTACTTC
TRBJ1-4 | . | 13 | TRBV6-4 | . | CASSSQVNEKLFF | TGTGCCAGCAGTAGCCAGGTGAATGAAAAACTGTTTTTT